These 30 T cell receptor beta chains were sequenced from one sample in a study of blood T cells in healthy people across ages. Combining a sample-barcoded 5' primer with a J-beta primer mix, a second PCR ran for 7 to 11 cycles. TCRdb independently ran MiXCR on the 5' RACE reads; one entry per CDR3 protein. Of about 1,500,000 distinct CDR3 sequences in the sample, approximately 42% were seen once. Sample: blood. Receptor source: a young woman in good health.

The chain links TRBV6-6 to TRBJ2-7; possible D gene TRBD1, 6 bases. V lost 7 bases and J 3 bases, leaving 16 bases between the germline ends. The CDR3 runs to 14 residues. CDR1 and CDR2 from the germline V gene are MNHNY and SVGAGI (reference sequence). The CDR3 nucleotides are TGTGCCAGCACCGTAACTTTAGGGGGCTACGAGCAGTACTTC. Protein sequence: CASTVTLGGYEQYF.

The gene calls are TRBV29-1 and TRBJ1-1; the D gene is possibly TRBD1 (5 bases). The CDR3 loop spans 12 amino acids. The V gene lost 6 bases and the J gene lost 1 base, with 9 bases spanning the gap. Germline V gene data show CDR1 as SQVTM and CDR2 as ANQGSEA. The CDR3 DNA follows: TGCAGCGTCAGTGGACAGAACACTGAAGCTTTCTTT. Its protein product is CSVSGQNTEAFF.

Details on this clonotype: The junction departs from the called germline gene at one end, perhaps through a read error. The chain combines TRBV3-1 with TRBJ2-1; the match to TRBD2 covers 7 bases. Germline loops: CDR1 LGHDT, CDR2 YNNKEL (reference sequence). The length of the CDR3 is 13 residues. CDR3 residues: CASGQKDGGTRFF. The CDR3 nucleotides read TGTGCCAGCGGCCAAAAGGACGGGGGGACTCGGTTCTTC.

V is TRBV12-3 or TRBV12-4 and J is TRBJ2-5, with TRBD1 matching 9 bases. The J call may not be correct, given that the DNA end is closer to TRBJ2-7. CDR3 length equals 15 residues. The CDR3 reads CASSLVGQGTDEQYF. The CDR3 nucleotides read TGTGCCAGCAGTTTAGTGGGACAGGGAACGGACGAGCAGTACTTC.

V is TRBV9 and J is TRBJ2-1; D ambiguous. CDR1 SGDLS and CDR2 YYNGEE come from the germline V gene. This CDR3 spans 12 amino acids. The V end lost 0 bases, the J end lost 8 bases, and 6 bases lay between the germline ends. CDR3 DNA: TGTGCCAGCAGCGTAGTTCCCCATGAGCAGTTCTTC. Encoded protein: CASSVVPHEQFF.

This clonotype has only a few counts. The V gene is TRBV20-1, the J gene TRBJ1-2, with 7 bases matching TRBD1. Germline V gene lookup returns CDR1 DFQATT and CDR2 SNEGSKA (reference sequence). The length of the CDR3 is 15 residues. Trimming took 0 bases from V and 0 from J; bases not matched to a gene: 4. The CDR3 protein is CSARDVQGPNYGYTF. The CDR3 nucleotides are TGCAGTGCTAGAGATGTACAGGGGCCTAACTATGGCTACACCTTC.

The V call is TRBV6-5, the J call TRBJ2-7; 8 nucleotides align to TRBD1. The J call may be faulty, since TRBJ2-5 better matches the DNA end. The CDR3 sequence is 13 residues long. Germline lookup yields CDR1 MNHEY and CDR2 SVGAGI. As DNA, the CDR3 is TGTGCCAGCAGCTCCGGGACAGGAAAGACCCAGTACTTC. Translated: CASSSGTGKTQYF.

The genes are TRBV12-3 or TRBV12-4 and TRBJ1-1; D is possibly TRBD1 (5 bases). Between the trimmed V and J ends, which lost 8 bases and 0 bases, there was a span of 13 bases. CDR3 length: 14 amino acids. CDR3 loop: CASGPGIMNTEAFF. CDR3 DNA sequence: TGTGCCAGCGGCCCAGGGATCATGAACACTGAAGCTTTCTTT.

The chain couples TRBV7-2 to TRBJ1-5, with D tentatively TRBD1 (5 bases). V was cut by 3 bases and J by 4 bases, with 13 bases left in between. The germline gives CDR1 SGHTA, CDR2 FQGNSA. This CDR3 contains 15 residues. In DNA form, the CDR3 reads TGTGCCAGCAGCTTCGACAGTGTAAGGAATCAGCCCCAGCATTTT. Translation gives CASSFDSVRNQPQHF.

V and J are TRBV6-5 and TRBJ1-5, with D possibly TRBD1 on 6 matching bases. V lost 5 bases to trimming and J lost 7 bases, with 12 bases between them. The length of the CDR3 is 13 residues. The germline CDR1 and CDR2 sequences are MNHEY and SVGAGI. CDR3 nucleotide sequence: TGTGCCAGCAGTACCAGGGGACGGCAGCCCCAGCATTTT. This sequence encodes CASSTRGRQPQHF.

The chain carries TRBV30 and TRBJ2-3; a possible D gene is TRBD2 (6 bases). Trimming left V 8 bases short and J 2 bases short, with 14 bases between. Looked up from germline, CDR1 is GTSNPN and CDR2 is SVGIG (reference sequence). CDR3 size: 13 residues. The CDR3 loop is CAENGGSTDTQYF. CDR3 DNA sequence: TGTGCCGAGAACGGAGGGTCCACAGATACGCAGTATTTT.

This clonotype showed up just a few times. The rearrangement links TRBV2 to TRBJ2-4, with a weak D call TRBD2 (7 bases). TRBJ2-5 explains the end of the DNA better; the J call may be wrong. Germline loops: CDR1 SNHLY, CDR2 FYNNEI. This CDR3 is built from 19 residues. CDR3 coding DNA: TGTGCCAGCAGTGTAAGGCGGGGGCCTGGAGCGGCAATCTTAGAGACCCAGTACTTC. It is translated as CASSVRRGPGAAILETQYF.

This clonotype was counted between two and nine times. The chain recombines TRBV12-3 or TRBV12-4 with TRBJ1-5, with TRBD1 as a possible D gene (5 bases). The V end was cut by 5 bases, the J end by 9 bases, with 14 bases between. This CDR3 has 13 amino acids. CDR3 in amino acids: CASSLREGMPQHF. CDR3 DNA sequence: TGTGCCAGCAGTCTGCGGGAGGGGATGCCCCAGCATTTT.

This sequence joins TRBV5-4 and TRBJ1-4, with a weak D call TRBD1 (5 bases). CDR3 size: 13 residues. Germline CDR1 SGHNT, CDR2 YYREEE (reference sequence). V lost 4 bases and J 4 bases, leaving 8 bases between the germline ends. CDR3 DNA sequence: TGTGCCAGCAGCCGGGGCAATAATGAAAAACTGTTTTTT. Protein: CASSRGNNEKLFF.

This clonotype has a count of ten or more. This may arise from a read error, as a much more abundant clone is one base away. This CDR3 is CASGRTDTQYF. As DNA, the CDR3 is TGTGCCAGCGGCCGCACAGATACGCAGTATTTT. This chain links TRBV12-3 or TRBV12-4 with TRBJ2-3; D gene uncertain. V was trimmed by 8 bases and J by 1 base, leaving 4 bases between them. The CDR3 is 11 residues long.

V and J are TRBV21-1 and TRBJ1-5. TRBV21-1 is classified as a pseudogene. The CDR3 is 12 amino acids. The CDR3 loop reads CASPHSNQPQHF. In nucleotides, the CDR3 is TGTGCCAGCCCTCATAGCAATCAGCCCCAGCATTTT.

This rearrangement joins TRBV7-9 to TRBJ2-7; D perhaps matches TRBD2 (7 bases). The assigned J gene may be wrong: the sequence end matches TRBJ2-5 better. The CDR3 contains 17 residues. From germline, CDR1 is SEHNR and CDR2 FQNEAQ (reference sequence). DNA for the CDR3: TGTGCCAGCAGCACCACGAGACTAGCAGGGGACCAAGAGACCCAGTACTTC. This gives the protein CASSTTRLAGDQETQYF.

The V gene is TRBV20-1, the J gene TRBJ1-1; weak D call: TRBD1 (5 bases). Germline V gives CDR1 DFQATT, CDR2 SNEGSKA (reference sequence). Trimming took 1 base from V and 3 from J, leaving 12 bases between them. The CDR3 runs 14 residues. The CDR3 nucleotides are TGCAGTGCTAGAGTTGGGGCAGGGTACACTGAAGCTTTCTTT. It yields the protein CSARVGAGYTEAFF.

The chain links TRBV7-3 to TRBJ2-3, with TRBD1 identical over 8 bases. Per the germline V gene, CDR1 is SGHTA and CDR2 is FQGTGA. V dropped 5 bases and J dropped 4; count of bases not matched to a gene: 5. The CDR3 consists of 14 residues. CDR3 residues: CASSPDRDSDTQYF. DNA of the CDR3: TGTGCCAGCAGCCCGGACAGGGACTCAGATACGCAGTATTTT.

The chain couples TRBV20-1 to TRBJ2-7; 7 bases agree with TRBD1. The CDR3 loop spans 15 amino acids. Germline CDR1 and CDR2: DFQATT and SNEGSKA (reference sequence). Germline trimming cut 4 bases from V and 2 bases from J; bases unmatched to any gene: 11. CDR3 in amino acids: CSAKLQGRSPYEQYF. The DNA of the CDR3 is TGCAGTGCTAAGTTACAGGGGAGAAGTCCCTACGAGCAGTACTTC.

This clonotype was observed a handful of times. Mismatch with germline at one junction end may stem from a read error. The chain combines TRBV4-1 with TRBJ1-2; no clear D. This CDR3 has 15 residues. CDR1 and CDR2 (germline): MGHRA, YSYEKL. CDR3 amino acids: CAGSQDLGLAWGYTF. The CDR3 DNA reads TGCGCCGGCAGCCAAGATCTCGGACTTGCTTGGGGCTACACCTTC.

The DNA for the CDR3 is TGTGCCAGCAGCCAAGATCCGGGCCGGGGGTATAATTCACCCCTCCACTTT. It specifies CASSQDPGRGYNSPLHF. The V gene is TRBV4-2, the J gene TRBJ1-6; maybe TRBD1 (5 bases). The germline V gene has CDR1 LGHNA and CDR2 YNFKEQ. This CDR3 is built from 17 residues. The V and J ends lost 0 bases and 4 bases respectively, with 13 bases between them.

V is TRBV5-1 and J is TRBJ2-4, with D possibly TRBD1 on 6 matching bases. The assigned J gene may be wrong: the sequence end matches TRBJ2-7 better. CDR1 is SGHRS, CDR2 YFSETQ, per germline. The CDR3 covers 13 residues. The CDR3 sequence is CASSPGTTAEQYF. The CDR3 region has the DNA TGCGCCAGCAGCCCCGGGACAACGGCCGAGCAGTACTTC.

This clonotype was picked up a small number of times. One end of the junction fails to match germline, which may point to a read error. The V gene is TRBV7-7, the J gene TRBJ2-3, with D unresolved. The length of the CDR3 is 13 residues. CDR1 is SSHAT and CDR2 is FNYEAQ in the germline V gene (reference sequence). In nucleotides, the CDR3 is TGTGCTAGCAGCATCAGTCCCGCAGATACGCAGTATTTT. Amino acids: CASSISPADTQYF.

The chain recombines TRBV4-1 with TRBJ2-4, with 7 bases aligning to TRBD2. The J call may be in error: the DNA end matches TRBJ2-7 better. CDR1 and CDR2 (germline): MGHRA, YSYEKL. The CDR3 has 16 amino acids. This CDR3 reads CASSRDREELGYEQYF. DNA for the CDR3: TGCGCCAGCAGCCGAGATCGGGAGGAGTTAGGGTACGAGCAGTACTTC.

This clonotype was observed a single time. The chain is built from TRBV10-3 and TRBJ2-3, with D maybe TRBD2 (7 bases). Germline V gene sequence: CDR1 ENHRY, CDR2 SYGVKD. The CDR3 has 16 amino acids. The germline V and J ends were trimmed by 3 bases and 4 bases, with 17 bases remaining between them. The CDR3 protein is CAISEQGTTSADTQYF. The CDR3 DNA sequence: TGTGCCATCAGTGAACAGGGTACAACTAGCGCAGATACGCAGTATTTT.

This chain joins TRBV29-1 and TRBJ2-5; weak D call: TRBD1 (6 bases). The germline CDR1 and CDR2 sequences are SQVTM and ANQGSEA. The CDR3 runs 12 residues. V gave up 5 bases and J gave up 0 bases, with 7 bases separating them. CDR3 region: CSVQGNQETQYF. The DNA of the CDR3 is TGCAGCGTTCAGGGGAACCAAGAGACCCAGTACTTC.

This clonotype was counted between two and nine times. The J gene is TRBJ2-5, the V gene TRBV20-1; 7 nucleotides align to TRBD2. Germline CDR1 and CDR2: DFQATT and SNEGSKA (reference sequence). Trimming took 6 bases from V and 3 from J; bases not matched to a gene: 10. The CDR3 contains 14 residues. CDR3 amino acids: CSAGSRTSKETQYF. Written as DNA, the CDR3 is TGCAGTGCAGGGTCCCGGACTAGTAAAGAGACCCAGTACTTC.

This rearrangement joins TRBV7-9 to TRBJ2-5; D remains unclear. Trimming took 7 bases from V and 4 from J, leaving 13 bases between them. Looked up from germline, CDR1 is SEHNR and CDR2 is FQNEAQ (reference sequence). The CDR3 loop spans 13 amino acids. The CDR3 DNA reads as TGTGCCAGCAACGACGGGTTATCAGAGACCCAGTACTTC. Protein sequence: CASNDGLSETQYF.

This clonotype was detected only once. The rearrangement joins TRBV19 to TRBJ1-1; D gene ambiguous. Germline V CDR1 and CDR2: LNHDA, SQIVND (reference sequence). With 5 bases removed from V and 2 bases from J, the gap between germline ends came to 18 bases. The CDR3 consists of 16 residues. In DNA, the CDR3 is TGTGCCAGTAGTCCCCGGTCGGGTTCACGCAACACTGAAGCTTTCTTT. Amino acids: CASSPRSGSRNTEAFF.